Shown below are 4 T cell receptor beta chains from a single sample sequenced in a study of blood T cell repertoires in COVID-19. The protocol was immunoSEQ multiplex PCR, while the TCRdb copy is restricted to in-frame clones and leaves out a portion. The profile shows roughly 130,000 clones, around 87% of them singletons. Sequences were obtained from peripheral blood. Receptors originate from an older woman with acute or convalescent COVID-19.

V gene TRBV12-3 or TRBV12-4 combines with J gene TRBJ1-1; D gene uncertain. This CDR3 is 13 amino acids long. Between the trimmed V and J ends, which lost 6 bases and 0 bases, there was a span of 8 bases. The CDR3 region is CASRLTLNTEAFF. CDR3 bases: TGTGCCAGCAGATTGACACTGAACACTGAAGCTTTCTTT.

This sequence joins TRBV7-9 and TRBJ1-1; D might be TRBD1 (5 bases). V was shortened by 1 base and J by 5 bases, with 8 bases between the two germline ends. The CDR3 has 13 residues. CDR1 and CDR2 (germline): SEHNR, FQNEAQ (reference sequence). The CDR3 bases are TGTGCCAGCAGCTTAGAGACAGCTACTGAAGCTTTCTTT. Translated: CASSLETATEAFF.

The chain recombines TRBV14 with TRBJ1-6; the D is unclear. The length of the CDR3 is 13 residues. Germline-derived CDR1 and CDR2 are SGHDN and FVKESK. With 3 bases removed from V and 5 bases from J, the gap between germline ends came to 5 bases. Here the CDR3 DNA reads TGTGCCAGCAGCCAGGGCCATAATTCACCCCTCCACTTT. Protein: CASSQGHNSPLHF.

The chain has TRBV4-1 and TRBJ2-2; D possibly corresponds to TRBD2 (7 bases). V was pared by 4 bases and J by 8 bases, with 20 bases between. CDR1 is MGHRA, CDR2 YSYEKL, per germline. This CDR3 is 16 amino acids long. CDR3 sequence: CASSRADAGAEGELFF. In DNA, the CDR3 is TGCGCCAGCAGCCGAGCTGACGCGGGGGCTGAGGGGGAGCTGTTTTTT.